This record looks at one TCR beta chain sequence and its context. What it binds is not known. TCRdb's copy holds only in-frame clones and misses some; the assay was immunoSEQ multiplex PCR. The sample lists about 39,000 clones; more than 85% were seen once. This sample was taken from a study of graft-versus-host responses after intestinal transplantation. At the level of the study: Recipients across the board were started on anti-thymocyte globulin induction, then kept on tacrolimus and steroids for roughly 3 years.

Trimming shortened V by 1 base and J by 6 bases, and 13 bases separated the two germline ends. The CDR3 extends over 15 amino acids. The germline gives CDR1 SNHLY, CDR2 FYNNEI. The receptor was isolated from a human donor who was the organ donor for an intestinal transplant. Source: unstimulated CD8+ T cells sorted from spleen or lymph node cells, taken before transplant. The chain has TRBV2 and TRBJ2-1; D remains unclear. The CDR3 protein is CASSEVRGAPNEQFF. In DNA form, the CDR3 reads TGTGCCAGCAGTGAAGTCAGAGGAGCCCCCAATGAGCAGTTCTTC. The full variable domain, rest sourced from reference TRBV2 and TRBJ2-1, is EPEVTQTPSHQVTQMGQEVILRCVPISNHLYFYWYRQILGQKVEFLVSFYNNEISEKSEIFDDQFSVERPDGSNFTLKIRSTKLEDSAMYFCASSEVRGAPNEQFFGPGTRLTVL.